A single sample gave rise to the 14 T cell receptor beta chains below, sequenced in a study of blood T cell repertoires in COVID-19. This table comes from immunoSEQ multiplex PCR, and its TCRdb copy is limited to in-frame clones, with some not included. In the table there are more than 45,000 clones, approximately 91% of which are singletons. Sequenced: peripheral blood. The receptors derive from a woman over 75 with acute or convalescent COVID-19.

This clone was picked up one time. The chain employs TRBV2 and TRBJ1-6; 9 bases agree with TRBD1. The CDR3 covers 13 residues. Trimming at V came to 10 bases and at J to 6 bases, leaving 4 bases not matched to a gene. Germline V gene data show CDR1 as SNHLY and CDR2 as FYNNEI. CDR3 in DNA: TGTGCCACCCGGGACAGGGCTAATTCACCCCTCCACTTT. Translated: CATRDRANSPLHF.

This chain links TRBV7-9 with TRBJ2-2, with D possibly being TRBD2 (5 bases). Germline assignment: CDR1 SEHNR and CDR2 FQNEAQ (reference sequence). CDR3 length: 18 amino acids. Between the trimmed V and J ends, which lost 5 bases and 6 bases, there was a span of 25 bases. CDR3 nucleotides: TGTGCCAGCAGCCCTATCCTGCAGACCCGAGGCGGGTCCGGGGAGCTGTTTTTT. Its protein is CASSPILQTRGGSGELFF.

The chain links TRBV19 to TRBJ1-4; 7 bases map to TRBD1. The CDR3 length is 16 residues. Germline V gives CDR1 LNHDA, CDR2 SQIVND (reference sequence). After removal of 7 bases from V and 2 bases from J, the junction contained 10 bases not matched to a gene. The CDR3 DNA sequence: TGTGCCAGTACCCTGACAGGGTCCGCGACTAATGAAAAACTGTTTTTT. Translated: CASTLTGSATNEKLFF.

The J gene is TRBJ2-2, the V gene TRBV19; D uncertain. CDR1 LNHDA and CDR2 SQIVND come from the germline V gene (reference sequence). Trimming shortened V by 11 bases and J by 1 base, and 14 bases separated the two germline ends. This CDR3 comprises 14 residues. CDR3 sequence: CAAGPRVNTGELFF. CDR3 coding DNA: TGTGCCGCCGGCCCTCGGGTGAACACCGGGGAGCTGTTTTTT.

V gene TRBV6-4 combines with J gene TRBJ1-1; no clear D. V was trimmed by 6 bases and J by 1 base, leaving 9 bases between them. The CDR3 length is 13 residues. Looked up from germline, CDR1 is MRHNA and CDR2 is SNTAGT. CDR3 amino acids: CASRREGNTEAFF. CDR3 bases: TGTGCCAGCAGGAGGGAGGGGAACACTGAAGCTTTCTTT.

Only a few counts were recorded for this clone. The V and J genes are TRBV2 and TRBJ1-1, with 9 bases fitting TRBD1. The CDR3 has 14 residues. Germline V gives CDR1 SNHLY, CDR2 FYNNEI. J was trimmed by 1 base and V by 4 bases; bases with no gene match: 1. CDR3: CASSGQGENTEAFF. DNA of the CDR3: TGTGCCAGCAGTGGACAGGGGGAGAACACTGAAGCTTTCTTT.

CDR3 in amino acids: CASKQQGMNTEAFF. The DNA of the CDR3 is TGTGCCAGCAAACAACAGGGGATGAACACTGAAGCTTTCTTT. The chain uses TRBV6-5 and TRBJ1-1; 7 bases agree with TRBD1. There are 14 residues in the CDR3. The V gene's germline CDR1 is MNHEY and CDR2 SVGAGI. V shed 7 bases and J 0 bases; nucleotides not matched to a gene: 5.

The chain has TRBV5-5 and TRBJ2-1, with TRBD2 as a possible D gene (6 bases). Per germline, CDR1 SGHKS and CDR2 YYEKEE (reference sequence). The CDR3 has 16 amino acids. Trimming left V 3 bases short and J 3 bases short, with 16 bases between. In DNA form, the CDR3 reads TGTGCCAGCAGCTACACGACGGGAGAGGTCTACAATGAGCAGTTCTTC. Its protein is CASSYTTGEVYNEQFF.

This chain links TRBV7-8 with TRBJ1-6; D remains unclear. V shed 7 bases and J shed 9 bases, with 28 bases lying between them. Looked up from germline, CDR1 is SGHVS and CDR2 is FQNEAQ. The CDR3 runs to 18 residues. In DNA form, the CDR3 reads TGTGCCAGCACCCTCGGTAGCGGCCCGAGGTCAGATGGTTCACCCCTCCACTTT. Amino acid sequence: CASTLGSGPRSDGSPLHF.

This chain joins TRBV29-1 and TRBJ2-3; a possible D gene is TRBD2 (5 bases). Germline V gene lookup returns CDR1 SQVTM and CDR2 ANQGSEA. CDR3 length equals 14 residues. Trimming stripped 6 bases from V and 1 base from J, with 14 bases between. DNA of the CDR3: TGCAGCGTGGGGTCGAGCGGAGGCACAGATACGCAGTATTTT. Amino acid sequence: CSVGSSGGTDTQYF.

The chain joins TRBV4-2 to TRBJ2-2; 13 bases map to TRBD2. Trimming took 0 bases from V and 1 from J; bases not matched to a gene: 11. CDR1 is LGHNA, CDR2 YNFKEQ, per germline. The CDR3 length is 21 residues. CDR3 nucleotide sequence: TGTGCCAGCAGCCAAGATCATGGGACTAGCGGGAAGGAGGGGAACACCGGGGAGCTGTTTTTT. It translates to CASSQDHGTSGKEGNTGELFF.

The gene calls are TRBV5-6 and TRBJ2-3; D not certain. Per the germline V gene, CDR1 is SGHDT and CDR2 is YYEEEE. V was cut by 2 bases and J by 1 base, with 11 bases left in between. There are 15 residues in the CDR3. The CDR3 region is CASSFSYLGTDTQYF. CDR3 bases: TGTGCCAGCAGCTTCTCGTATTTAGGCACAGATACGCAGTATTTT.

CDR3 in DNA: TGTGCCAGCAGTACTACCGACAGGGGTCATAATTCACCCCTCCACTTT. This gives the protein CASSTTDRGHNSPLHF. The chain employs TRBV28 and TRBJ1-6, with 8 bases matching TRBD1. The CDR3 is 16 amino acids. The V and J ends lost 5 bases and 5 bases, in that order; junction bases with no gene match: 8. From germline, CDR1 is MDHEN and CDR2 SYDVKM. The entire variable domain, with the rest obtained from reference TRBV28 and TRBJ1-6, is as follows: DVKVTQSSRYLVKRTGEKVFLECVQDMDHENMFWYRQDPGLGLRLIYFSYDVKMKEKGDIPEGYSVSREKKERFSLILESASTNQTSMYLCASSTTDRGHNSPLHFGNGTRLTVT.

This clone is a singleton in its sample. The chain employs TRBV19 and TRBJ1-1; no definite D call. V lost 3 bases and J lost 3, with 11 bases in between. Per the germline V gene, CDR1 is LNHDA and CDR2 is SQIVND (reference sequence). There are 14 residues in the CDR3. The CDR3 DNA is TGTGCCAGTAGTATCCGGGGTTCGGACACTGAAGCTTTCTTT. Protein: CASSIRGSDTEAFF.